This T cell receptor (beta chain) originates from a study of cytomegalovirus exposure and HLA in healthy donors. This CDR3 spans 15 amino acids. With V trimmed by 3 bases and J by 2 bases, 4 bases remained unmatched. CDR1 and CDR2 (germline): SGHTA, FQGTGA. PCR primers comprised 60 Vbeta and 13 Jbeta primers. The table came from immunoSEQ multiplex PCR; TCRdb's copy has only in-frame clones and leaves some out. Its table records 34,000 or so clones. The J gene is TRBJ2-7, the V gene TRBV7-3, with TRBD1 matching 10 bases. Material for sequencing was PBMCs. The sequence derives from a female donor in good health and CMV-seronegative. The CDR3 DNA sequence: TGTGCCAGCAGCTTGTGGGGACAGGGGCCCTACGAGCAGTACTTC. Translated, it gives CASSLWGQGPYEQYF. Full variable domain (outside the CDR3, taken from reference TRBV7-3 and TRBJ2-7): GAGVSQTPSNKVTEKGKYVELRCDPISGHTALYWYRQSLGQGPEFLIYFQGTGAADDSGLPNDRFFAVRPEGSVSTLKIQRTERGDSAVYLCASSLWGQGPYEQYFGPGTRLTVT.